What follows are 19 T cell receptor beta chains derived from one specimen sequenced in a study of cytomegalovirus exposure and HLA in healthy donors. 60 Vbeta and 13 Jbeta primers were used in PCR. Clones were read by immunoSEQ multiplex PCR, and TCRdb kept only the in-frame ones, dropping some. The repertoire holds 150,000 to 200,000 clones, with 65% to 90% as singletons. Source material: PBMCs. All receptors derive from a woman between 50 and 59 years old in good health and CMV-seronegative.

This clone turned up a few times. For the CDR3, the DNA is TGTGCCAGCCATTCGGACAGGGCGCAGGCCCAGCATTTT. Protein product: CASHSDRAQAQHF. The chain recombines TRBV6-1 with TRBJ1-5, with TRBD1 identical over 8 bases. Per the germline V gene, CDR1 is MNHNS and CDR2 is SASEGT. The CDR3 spans 13 residues. Trimming at V came to 8 bases and at J to 11 bases, leaving 11 bases not matched to a gene.

This sequence joins TRBV6-6 and TRBJ2-2; D is unresolved. Between the trimmed V and J ends, which lost 4 bases and 2 bases, there was a span of 5 bases. The CDR3 is 13 amino acids. Per germline, CDR1 MNHNY and CDR2 SVGAGI (reference sequence). The CDR3 spells CASSFTNTGELFF. The CDR3, as DNA: TGTGCCAGCAGTTTTACTAACACCGGGGAGCTGTTTTTT.

This sequence joins TRBV7-2 and TRBJ2-3; D possibly corresponds to TRBD2 (5 bases). The CDR3 spans 14 residues. CDR1 is SGHTA, CDR2 FQGNSA, per germline. V lost 5 bases and J lost 2, with 11 bases in between. The CDR3 loop is CASSTRLYTDTQYF. CDR3 sequence (DNA): TGTGCCAGCAGCACCCGACTATACACAGATACGCAGTATTTT.

V usage is TRBV6-1 and J usage is TRBJ2-2, with D perhaps TRBD2 (6 bases). V shed 11 bases and J shed 0 bases, with 13 bases lying between them. Germline CDR1 and CDR2: MNHNS and SASEGT. The CDR3 contains 14 residues. CDR3 amino acids: CAGGAGTNTGELFF. In nucleotides, the CDR3 is TGTGCCGGAGGGGCAGGAACGAACACCGGGGAGCTGTTTTTT.

The chain has TRBV27 and TRBJ2-5; 8 positions agree with TRBD2. This CDR3 spans 13 amino acids. V lost 6 bases to trimming and J lost 1 base; unmatched junction nucleotides: 1. Germline V gene data show CDR1 as MNHEY and CDR2 as SMNVEV (reference sequence). CDR3 sequence (DNA): TGTGCCAGCAGACTAGCGGTCCAAGAGACCCAGTACTTC. Protein product: CASRLAVQETQYF.

V usage is TRBV7-9 and J usage is TRBJ1-5; 7 nucleotides match TRBD1. V dropped 0 bases and J dropped 6; count of bases not matched to a gene: 8. This CDR3 is built from 16 residues. Germline lookup yields CDR1 SEHNR and CDR2 FQNEAQ (reference sequence). The CDR3 DNA sequence: TGTGCCAGCAGCTTAGCGGTAGGAGGGGGCCTTCAGCCCCAGCATTTT. It translates to CASSLAVGGGLQPQHF.

This clone has just one count. The chain links TRBV6-1 to TRBJ2-7; maybe TRBD2 (6 bases). The CDR3 sequence is 15 residues long. Trimming left V 0 bases short and J 0 bases short, with 9 bases between. Germline lookup yields CDR1 MNHNS and CDR2 SASEGT. The CDR3: CASSEAGRSSYEQYF. The CDR3 DNA is TGTGCCAGCAGTGAAGCGGGGAGGAGCTCCTACGAGCAGTACTTC.

The chain combines TRBV28 with TRBJ1-5; no clear D gene. Germline values: CDR1 MDHEN, CDR2 SYDVKM. Trimming took off 2 bases at V and 3 bases at J, with 11 bases between the two ends. The CDR3 is made up of 15 amino acids. The CDR3 sequence is CASSLLGRDNQPQHF. CDR3 DNA: TGTGCCAGCAGTTTACTAGGACGGGACAATCAGCCCCAGCATTTT.

This chain joins TRBV28 and TRBJ2-1, with 14 nucleotides matching TRBD2. The V segment lost 5 bases and the J segment 7 bases; nucleotides outside the gene matches: 7. Germline V gene data show CDR1 as MDHEN and CDR2 as SYDVKM. This CDR3 has 16 residues. The CDR3 is CASSHGLAGGQNEQFF. DNA of the CDR3: TGTGCCAGCAGTCACGGACTAGCGGGAGGTCAGAATGAGCAGTTCTTC.

This chain connects TRBV19 to TRBJ1-1, with TRBD1 identical over 11 bases. Looked up from germline, CDR1 is LNHDA and CDR2 is SQIVND (reference sequence). Trimming cost V 6 bases and J 5 bases; bases outside gene matches: 5. There are 14 residues in the CDR3. For the CDR3, the DNA is TGTGCCAGTAGGGGGACAGGGGGTAAGACTGAAGCTTTCTTT. It encodes CASRGTGGKTEAFF. The full variable domain, completed using reference TRBV19 and TRBJ1-1, is DGGITQSPKYLFRKEGQNVTLSCEQNLNHDAMYWYRQDPGQGLRLIYYSQIVNDFQKGDIAEGYSVSREKKESFPLTVTSAQKNPTAFYLCASRGTGGKTEAFFGQGTRLTVV.

To note about this clone: Sequence at one end of the junction differs from germline and may be a read error. The chain joins TRBV6-4 to TRBJ2-7; perhaps TRBD2 as D (6 bases). The CDR3 extends over 13 amino acids. CDR1 is MRHNA, CDR2 SNTAGT, per germline. CDR3 in amino acids: CASSGEAGYEQCF. The CDR3 DNA reads as TGTGCCAGCAGTGGGGAGGCAGGCTACGAGCAGTGCTTC.

This clone was seen more than once but under ten times. This chain links TRBV27 with TRBJ1-6, with TRBD1 identical over 8 bases. There are 15 residues in the CDR3. V lost 6 bases to trimming and J lost 4 bases; unmatched junction nucleotides: 5. CDR1 and CDR2 from the germline V gene are MNHEY and SMNVEV (reference sequence). CDR3 in DNA: TGTGCCAGCAGAACAGGGGGTAGTTATAATTCACCCCTCCACTTT. This codes for CASRTGGSYNSPLHF.

This clone was counted once. The rearrangement links TRBV27 to TRBJ1-5, with D possibly matching TRBD1 (5 bases). Trimming shortened V by 4 bases and J by 4 bases, and 20 bases separated the two germline ends. Germline values: CDR1 MNHEY, CDR2 SMNVEV (reference sequence). CDR3 size: 17 residues. This CDR3 reads CASSSEAGKIGNQPQHF. The CDR3 coding sequence is TGTGCCAGCAGTTCAGAGGCAGGGAAGATCGGTAATCAGCCCCAGCATTTT.

The chain is built from TRBV28 and TRBJ1-2, with 8 bases that match TRBD1. V lost 10 bases to trimming and J lost 7 bases; unmatched junction nucleotides: 5. The germline CDR1 and CDR2 sequences are MDHEN and SYDVKM. CDR3 length: 11 residues. The CDR3 DNA reads TGTGCCAACTCGGACAGGGCTGGCTACACCTTC. Protein sequence: CANSDRAGYTF.

The chain carries TRBV18 and TRBJ2-2, with D tentatively TRBD1 (5 bases). CDR3 length: 15 amino acids. CDR1 is KGHSH and CDR2 is LQKENI in the germline V gene. V shed 1 base and J shed 1 base, with 7 bases lying between them. CDR3 DNA: TGTGCCAGCTCACCACTAAGGGGGAACACCGGGGAGCTGTTTTTT. Protein product: CASSPLRGNTGELFF.

V gene TRBV7-2 combines with J gene TRBJ2-3; possible D gene TRBD2, 6 bases. V lost 0 bases to trimming and J lost 3 bases, with 13 bases between them. CDR3 length: 16 amino acids. The germline CDR1 and CDR2 sequences are SGHTA and FQGNSA. CDR3 DNA sequence: TGTGCCAGCAGCTTAGCTCTGGCGGGACCAACAGATACGCAGTATTTT. Its protein is CASSLALAGPTDTQYF.

The chain is built from TRBV6-1 and TRBJ2-2; 10 bases fit TRBD1. CDR1 and CDR2 (germline): MNHNS, SASEGT. This CDR3 is 15 amino acids long. V lost 6 bases to trimming and J lost 4 bases; unmatched junction nucleotides: 5. CDR3 in DNA: TGTGCCAGCAGCCCGGGACAGGGGAGCACCGGGGAGCTGTTTTTT. Protein product: CASSPGQGSTGELFF.

The chain is built from TRBV15 and TRBJ2-2; D gene unclear. V lost 1 base and J 4 bases, leaving 7 bases between the germline ends. CDR1 is LNHNV and CDR2 is YYDKDF in the germline V gene (reference sequence). This CDR3 region has 14 residues. CDR3 residues: CATSRARSTGELFF. The CDR3 DNA reads as TGTGCCACCAGCAGAGCTCGGAGCACCGGGGAGCTGTTTTTT.

This clone appeared a few times. The V call is TRBV15, the J call TRBJ2-1, with TRBD2 identical over 7 bases. Looked up from germline, CDR1 is LNHNV and CDR2 is YYDKDF (reference sequence). J lost 6 bases, V lost 0 bases, and 5 bases had no gene match. The length of the CDR3 is 15 residues. The CDR3 nucleotides are TGTGCCACCAGCAGAGATGGGGCGGGAGTCAATGAGCAGTTCTTC. It translates to CATSRDGAGVNEQFF.